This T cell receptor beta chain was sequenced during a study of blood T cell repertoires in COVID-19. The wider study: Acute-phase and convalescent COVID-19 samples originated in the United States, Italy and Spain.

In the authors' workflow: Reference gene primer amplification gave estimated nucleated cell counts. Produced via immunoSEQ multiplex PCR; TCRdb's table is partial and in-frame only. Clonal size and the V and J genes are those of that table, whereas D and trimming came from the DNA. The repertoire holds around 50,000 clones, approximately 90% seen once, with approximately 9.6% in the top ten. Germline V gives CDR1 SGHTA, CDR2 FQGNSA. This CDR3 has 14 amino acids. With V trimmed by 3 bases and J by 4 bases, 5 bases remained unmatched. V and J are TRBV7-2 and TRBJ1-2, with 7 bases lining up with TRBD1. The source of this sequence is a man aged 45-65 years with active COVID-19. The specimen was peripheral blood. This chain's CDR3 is CASSFDRVVYGYTF. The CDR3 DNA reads TGTGCCAGCAGCTTCGACAGGGTGGTCTATGGCTACACCTTC.